This is a list of T cell receptor beta chains from one sample in a study of T cells in Graves' hyperthyroidism and ophthalmopathy. One entry per CDR3 protein, called by TCRdb with MiXCR from the multiplex PCR reads. The repertoire holds about 350,000 distinct CDR3 sequences, with around 18% as singletons. The sample was blood. The receptors stem from a woman aged 40 to 50 with Graves' ophthalmopathy. The conserved cysteine and the conserved F or W are not part of the CDR3 here.

len | j_gene | v_gene | CDR3aa
13 | TRBJ2-5 | TRBV28 | ASSKPNRGRETQY
13 | TRBJ1-3 | TRBV29-1 | SILLRDSSGNTIY
12 | TRBJ1-2 | TRBV6-1 | ASSVVQGAYGYT
11 | TRBJ2-7 | TRBV12-3/TRBV12-4 | ARPPRRIYEQY
11 | TRBJ1-1 | TRBV20-1 | SANRDANTEAF
14 | TRBJ1-5 | TRBV28 | ASSLGHPASNQPQH
11 | TRBJ2-7 | TRBV12-3/TRBV12-4 | ASRMTGYYEQY
14 | TRBJ1-3 | TRBV5-1 | ASTPSGIASGNTIY
13 | TRBJ1-6 | TRBV7-8 | ASSARTGPDSPLH
15 | TRBJ2-5 | TRBV11-2 | ASSRYLLAGGGETQY
11 | TRBJ1-1 | TRBV10-3 | AVHGTGGTEAF
16 | TRBJ2-5 | TRBV28 | ASSLGLAGDSDQETQY
11 | TRBJ1-5 | TRBV6-1 | ASSEARNQPQH
15 | TRBJ2-7 | TRBV4-1 | ASSQALSGRALYEQY
8 | TRBJ1-2 | TRBV19 | AKRTDGYT
13 | TRBJ2-7 | TRBV20-1 | SGEGRGRNSYEQY
14 | TRBJ2-2 | TRBV20-1 | SAKQAGTTNTGELF
13 | TRBJ2-7 | TRBV7-8 | ASSLEREGAHEQY
13 | TRBJ2-7 | TRBV5-1 | ASSSSGGLAYEQY
12 | TRBJ2-7 | TRBV6-2/TRBV6-3 | ASSRSGQGYEQY
12 | TRBJ1-2 | TRBV19 | ASSTGPRYRGYT
12 | TRBJ1-2 | TRBV28 | ASTIETGSGGYT
11 | TRBJ1-5 | TRBV19 | ASTPPPGQPQH
15 | TRBJ2-7 | TRBV4-1 | ASSPPVGQGPSYEQY
13 | TRBJ2-7 | TRBV12-3/TRBV12-4 | ASTPGGGTSYEQY
13 | TRBJ2-5 | TRBV30 | AWTRLAGGRETQY
9 | TRBJ2-7 | TRBV28 | ASSWEYEQY
12 | TRBJ1-5 | TRBV28 | ASSIVHSNQPQH
14 | TRBJ1-2 | TRBV6-2/TRBV6-3 | ASSFRNRATNYGYT
13 | TRBJ2-7 | TRBV29-1 | SVAGTSGVAYEQY
12 | TRBJ2-2 | TRBV19 | ASTTTSRTGELF
13 | TRBJ1-2 | TRBV28 | ASSPPGTADYGYT
12 | TRBJ2-3 | TRBV6-2/TRBV6-3 | ASGKRETTDTQY
11 | TRBJ1-1 | TRBV30 | AWSHTGDTEAC
13 | TRBJ1-5 | TRBV12-3/TRBV12-4 | ASSSQTGYNQPQH
13 | TRBJ1-2 | TRBV6-4 | ASSENAGLNYGYT
12 | TRBJ1-5 | TRBV12-3/TRBV12-4 | ASSIIGGGQPQH
10 | TRBJ1-1 | TRBV29-1 | SVKDIRTEAF
12 | TRBJ2-7 | TRBV3-1 | ASSQDRRSAEQY
13 | TRBJ1-2 | TRBV10-3 | AISESGGQRYGYT